The rows below give T cell receptor beta chains drawn from one sample of a study of OX40 agonist ivuxolimab in advanced cancers. Profiling relied on immunoSEQ multiplex PCR, and the TCRdb table lists in-frame clones only, not all of them. The sample holds approximately 50,000 clones, roughly 89% seen once. The source material was CD4+ or CD8+ T cells sorted from blood, sampled in a trial of the OX40 agonist ivuxolimab. The receptors originated from an adult with an advanced solid tumor such as melanoma, head and neck, liver or kidney cancer. Each CDR3 is given with its conserved first and last residue. A D gene is named only where the DNA matches it firmly. Size is omitted from some rows. Given values are once, few, many or a class for expanded clones.

j_call | clone_size | d_call | v_call | cdr3_length | cdr3_nt | cdr3_aa
TRBJ2-1 | once | . | TRBV6-1 | 13 | TGTGCCAGCAGTCCAGGCTCCTACAATGAGCAGTTCTTC | CASSPGSYNEQFF
TRBJ1-2 | . | . | TRBV5-5 | 12 | TGTGCCAGCAGTAGGGACTTCTATGGCTACACCTTC | CASSRDFYGYTF
TRBJ2-1 | . | . | TRBV25-1 | 11 | TGTGCCAGCAGTGAGCTCGATGAGCAGTTCTTC | CASSELDEQFF
TRBJ2-3 | . | . | TRBV9 | 14 | TGTGCCAGCAGCCCAAGTCTTTACACAGATACGCAGTATTTT | CASSPSLYTDTQYF
TRBJ2-3 | . | . | TRBV5-1 | 13 | TGCGCCAGCAGCTTGGACGACACAGATACGCAGTATTTT | CASSLDDTDTQYF
TRBJ2-1 | . | . | TRBV7-8 | 15 | TGTGCCAGCAGCTTTGGAGGGGGGCTACAATTTGAGCAGTTCTTC | CASSFGGGLQFEQFF
TRBJ1-1 | few | . | TRBV29-1 | 12 | TGCAGCGTCATTTCGGGGGAAGGTTCAGCTTTCTTT | CSVISGEGSAFF
TRBJ2-1 | . | TRBD2 | TRBV6-4 | 16 | TGTGCCAGCAGTGACTCGTTTGGGCGGGAGGAGAATGAGCAGTTCTTC | CASSDSFGREENEQFF
TRBJ1-5 | . | . | TRBV6-5 | 13 | TGTGCCAGCAGTGGACAGCCCGATCAGCCCCAGCATTTT | CASSGQPDQPQHF
TRBJ2-4 | . | . | TRBV5-4 | 15 | TGTGCCAGCAGCTTCGTCTCAGGGCGAGAAAACATTCAGTACTTC | CASSFVSGRENIQYF
TRBJ2-1 | . | TRBD1 | TRBV18 | 16 | TGTGCCAGCTCACCTGACCCGGGACAGGGGGCAAATGAGCAGTTCTTC | CASSPDPGQGANEQFF
TRBJ2-1 | . | TRBD2 | TRBV5-1 | 15 | TGCGCCAGCAGCTTGACTAGCGGGGTTCACAATGAGCAGTTCTTC | CASSLTSGVHNEQFF
TRBJ2-3 | . | TRBD1 | TRBV5-1 | 16 | TGCGCCAGCAGCTTGGCGAGACAGGGGGGCACAGATACGCAGTATTTT | CASSLARQGGTDTQYF
TRBJ2-7 | . | . | TRBV7-6 | 13 | TGTGCCAGCAGCTCTCGTTCATTTGGCGAGCAGTACTTC | CASSSRSFGEQYF
TRBJ1-1 | few | . | TRBV6-5 | 14 | TGTGCCAGCAGACGCCCCCAGGACGAACAAGAAGCTTTCTTT | CASRRPQDEQEAFF
TRBJ2-3 | . | TRBD2 | TRBV7-3 | 14 | TGTGCCAGCAGCCAAAGCGGGAGTCCAGATACGCAGTATTTT | CASSQSGSPDTQYF
TRBJ2-5 | . | . | TRBV13 | 14 | TGTGCCAGCAGCTTAGCGGGGAACCAAGAGACCCAGTACTTC | CASSLAGNQETQYF
TRBJ1-4 | . | TRBD1 | TRBV7-6 | 18 | TGTGCCAGCAGCTTAACCCCGGACAGGGTCGTCATGAATGAAAAACTGTTTTTT | CASSLTPDRVVMNEKLFF
TRBJ1-1 | . | . | TRBV5-6 | 15 | TGTGCCAGCAGCGACGACGGGGGATTGAACACTGAAGCTTTCTTT | CASSDDGGLNTEAFF
TRBJ2-5 | few | TRBD2 | TRBV2 | 17 | TGTGCCAGCAGCTCGGGGGGAGCGGGAGGCAACCCAGGGACCCAGTACTTC | CASSSGGAGGNPGTQYF
TRBJ2-1 | . | TRBD2 | TRBV30 | 16 | TGTGCCTGGACGGGACTAGCGGGAGTAAGTGTCAATGAGCAGTTCTTC | CAWTGLAGVSVNEQFF
TRBJ2-1 | . | . | TRBV2 | 13 | TGTGCCAGCAGTGAATCTGAGGAGGATGAGCAGTTCTTC | CASSESEEDEQFF
TRBJ2-3 | . | . | TRBV2 | 14 | TGTGCCAGCAGTGTTTCGAGGTTTGCAGATACGCAGTATTTT | CASSVSRFADTQYF
TRBJ1-2 | . | . | TRBV5-1 | 14 | TGCGCCAGCAGCTTGGTGGCGGGGGCGGTGAGCTACACCTTC | CASSLVAGAVSYTF
TRBJ1-1 | . | TRBD1 | TRBV29-1 | 17 | TGCAGCGTTGAAGATAGAAGACAGGGACGAGGGGGCACTGAAGCTTTCTTT | CSVEDRRQGRGGTEAFF
TRBJ2-3 | . | TRBD2 | TRBV7-9 | 15 | TGTGCCAGCAGTTACTTGGGACTAGCAGGGGATACGCAGTATTTT | CASSYLGLAGDTQYF
TRBJ1-2 | few | TRBD1 | TRBV5-1 | 16 | TGCGCCAGCAGCCCGAGGACAGGGACGAGTAGCTATGGCTACACCTTC | CASSPRTGTSSYGYTF
TRBJ2-1 | . | TRBD2 | TRBV6-4 | 14 | TGTGCCAGCAGTGTATTGTTGGGGGGGGATGAGCAGTTCTTC | CASSVLLGGDEQFF
TRBJ1-1 | . | . | TRBV14 | 15 | TGTGCCAGCAGCCAAGATTTGCGGGGTGGCTCTGAAGCTTTCTTT | CASSQDLRGGSEAFF
TRBJ1-5 | . | TRBD1 | TRBV7-9 | 17 | TGTGCCAGCAGCCAAGCGAGGGGGCCCTATAGCAATCAGCCCCAGCATTTT | CASSQARGPYSNQPQHF
TRBJ2-2 | . | . | TRBV5-4 | 15 | TGTGCCAGCAGCATAGGGACACGGAACACCGGGGAGCTGTTTTTT | CASSIGTRNTGELFF
TRBJ2-2 | . | TRBD2 | TRBV2 | 12 | TGTGCCAGTCAGAGGGAGGGGAGGGAGCTGTTTTTT | CASQREGRELFF
TRBJ2-1 | . | TRBD2 | TRBV7-8 | 15 | TGTGCCAGCAGCCGGCGGGAGGGCCTTATAAATGAGCAGTTCTTC | CASSRREGLINEQFF
TRBJ1-1 | . | . | TRBV11-2 | 14 | TGTGCCAGCAGCTTGGTTGGACCGGGCACTGAAGCTTTCTTT | CASSLVGPGTEAFF
TRBJ2-1 | . | TRBD2 | TRBV2 | 15 | TGTGCCAGCAGAAGGACTAGCGGGAGCAAGTTGGAGCAGTTCTTC | CASRRTSGSKLEQFF
TRBJ1-5 | . | . | TRBV11-2 | 13 | TGTGCCAGCAGCTTAGTTCGGAATCAGCCCCAGCATTTT | CASSLVRNQPQHF
TRBJ2-7 | . | . | TRBV7-8 | 15 | TGTGCCAGCAGCCTGGGACACCTGGGTTCCTACGAGCAGTACTTC | CASSLGHLGSYEQYF
TRBJ2-5 | . | TRBD2 | TRBV5-6 | 16 | TGTGCCAGCAGCGGAGGACTAGCGGGAGTAGGAGAGACCCAGTACTTC | CASSGGLAGVGETQYF
TRBJ1-5 | . | TRBD1 | TRBV28 | 17 | TGTGCCAGCAGCTTCAGAACTTCGGGACAGTGGAATCAGCCCCAGCATTTT | CASSFRTSGQWNQPQHF
TRBJ2-7 | once | . | TRBV29-1 | 15 | TGCAGCGTTGCCCCCGGGAGTCTTCGGACCTACGAGCAGTACTTC | CSVAPGSLRTYEQYF
TRBJ2-2 | once | TRBD2 | TRBV9 | 16 | TGTGCCAGCAGCGTTACGGGAGGGTCGAACACCGGGGAGCTGTTTTTT | CASSVTGGSNTGELFF
TRBJ2-7 | . | . | TRBV6-1 | 12 | TGTGCCACCCGGGGGTGGATCTACGAGCAGTACTTC | CATRGWIYEQYF
TRBJ2-3 | . | TRBD1 | TRBV19 | 16 | TGTGCCACCAGGGCAATCGGGACAGCGAGCACAGATACGCAGTATTTT | CATRAIGTASTDTQYF
TRBJ2-3 | . | . | TRBV30 | 15 | TGTGCCTGGAGTGGCCTCGGGACGATCACAGATACGCAGTATTTT | CAWSGLGTITDTQYF
TRBJ2-2 | . | TRBD2 | TRBV4-2 | 18 | TGTGCCAGCAGCCAAGGACTAGCGGGAGGCCCAAACACCGGGGAGCTGTTTTTT | CASSQGLAGGPNTGELFF
TRBJ2-7 | medium-sized | TRBD2 | TRBV27 | 15 | TGTGCCAGCAGTTTGCGGGCTAGCGGGAGTCACGAGCAGTACTTC | CASSLRASGSHEQYF
TRBJ2-7 | . | . | TRBV6-6 | 13 | TGTGCCAGCAGTTACTCGACGGGTGACGAGCAGTACTTC | CASSYSTGDEQYF
TRBJ2-1 | few | TRBD2 | TRBV19 | 13 | TGTGCCAGTAGTAACGCGGGAGGGCCTGAGCAGTTCTTC | CASSNAGGPEQFF
TRBJ2-7 | . | . | TRBV6-5 | 13 | TGTGCCAGCAGGTCCGGGACGGTCGTCGAGCAGTACTTC | CASRSGTVVEQYF
TRBJ2-5 | . | TRBD2 | TRBV5-4 | 14 | TGTGCCAGCAGCTGGGGGACTAGTGGAGAGACCCAGTACTTC | CASSWGTSGETQYF
TRBJ2-5 | . | . | TRBV7-6 | 12 | TGTGCCAGCAGCTTTACCTCAGAGACCCAGTACTTC | CASSFTSETQYF
TRBJ2-3 | . | TRBD1 | TRBV5-4 | 14 | TGTGCCAGCAGGTGGACAGGGGGCACAGATACGCAGTATTTT | CASRWTGGTDTQYF
TRBJ1-1 | once | . | TRBV18 | 14 | TGTGCCAGCTCACCAGGCGGTACAAACACTGAAGCTTTCTTT | CASSPGGTNTEAFF